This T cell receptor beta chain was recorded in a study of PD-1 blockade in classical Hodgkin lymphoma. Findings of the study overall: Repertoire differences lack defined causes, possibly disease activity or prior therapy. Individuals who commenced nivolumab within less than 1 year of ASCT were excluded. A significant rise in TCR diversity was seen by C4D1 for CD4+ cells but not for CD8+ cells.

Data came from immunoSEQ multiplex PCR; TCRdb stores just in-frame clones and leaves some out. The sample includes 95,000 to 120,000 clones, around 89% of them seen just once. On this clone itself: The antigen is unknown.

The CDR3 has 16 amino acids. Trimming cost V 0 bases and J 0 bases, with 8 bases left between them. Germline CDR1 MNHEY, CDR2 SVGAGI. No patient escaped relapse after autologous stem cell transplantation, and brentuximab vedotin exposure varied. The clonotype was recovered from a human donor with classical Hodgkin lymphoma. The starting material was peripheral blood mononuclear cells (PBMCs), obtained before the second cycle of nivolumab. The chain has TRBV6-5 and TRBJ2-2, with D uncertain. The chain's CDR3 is CASSYSHVPNTGELFF. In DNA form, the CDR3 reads TGTGCCAGCAGTTACTCGCATGTTCCGAACACCGGGGAGCTGTTTTTT.